This T cell receptor (beta chain) was documented in a study of blood T cell repertoires in COVID-19. At the level of the study: Collection of acute and convalescent COVID-19 samples took place in the United States, Italy and Spain.

Individuals aged about 18 to 89 years were recruited from roughly 22 US areas. Participants were placed into cohorts based on the clinical history they reported. Germline lookup yields CDR1 DFQATT and CDR2 SNEGSKA (reference sequence). This CDR3 contains 14 residues. V dropped 3 bases and J dropped 2 bases, with 14 bases sitting between them. In the original processing: For nucleated cells, counts were estimated from reference gene primer amplification. Here immunoSEQ multiplex PCR was the method, and the copy in TCRdb shows in-frame clones only, minus some. Clone size and V and J calls were adopted from that table, with D and trimming inferred from the DNA. The sample has about 260,000 clones; around four fifths are singletons.

V and J are TRBV20-1 and TRBJ2-7; D is perhaps TRBD1 (6 bases). Input material: PBMCs or T cells enriched from blood (not recorded which). The TCR originated in a man between 25 and 39 years old with acute COVID-19. CDR3 bases: TGCAGTGCTAGTAGGACAGTAATACCCTACGAGCAGTACGTC. It codes for CSASRTVIPYEQYV.